Below, 27 T cell receptor beta chains from the same sample are listed, as sequenced in a study of OX40 agonist ivuxolimab in advanced cancers. Clones were sequenced by immunoSEQ multiplex PCR, and TCRdb holds only the in-frame ones, with some missing. The data hold tens of thousands of clones, with approximately 91% observed a single time. Specimen: CD4+ or CD8+ T cells sorted from blood, collected in a trial of the OX40 agonist ivuxolimab. The receptors stem from an adult with an advanced solid tumor such as melanoma, head and neck, liver or kidney cancer.

The V gene is TRBV5-8, the J gene TRBJ2-7; D gene uncertain. The CDR3 is 12 residues long. Deletions cut 4 bases from V and 7 bases from J, with 12 bases between. The germline gives CDR1 SGHTS, CDR2 YDEGEE. In DNA, the CDR3 is TGTGCCAGCAGCCCCTCTGGGTGGGAGCAGTACTTC. It translates to CASSPSGWEQYF. The full variable domain, its missing parts supplied by reference TRBV5-8 and TRBJ2-7, is EAGVTQSPTHLIKTRGQQATLRCSPISGHTSVYWYQQALGLGLQFLLWYDEGEERNRGNFPPRFSGRQFPNYSSELNVNALELEDSALYLCASSPSGWEQYFGPGTRLTVT.

The V and J genes are TRBV4-2 and TRBJ1-3, with no clear D. The CDR3 length is 15 residues. V lost 4 bases to trimming and J lost 4 bases, with 14 bases between them. The germline V gene has CDR1 LGHNA and CDR2 YNFKEQ. CDR3 residues: CASSREEGSGNTIYF. DNA for the CDR3: TGTGCCAGCAGCCGAGAAGAGGGTTCGGGAAACACCATATATTTT.

The chain links TRBV9 to TRBJ1-2; 9 positions agree with TRBD1. V lost 1 base and J lost 2; bases outside the gene matches: 0. The length of the CDR3 is 14 residues. Germline V gene sequence: CDR1 SGDLS, CDR2 YYNGEE. The CDR3 protein is CASSVTGGNYGYTF. The CDR3 coding sequence is TGTGCCAGCAGCGTAACAGGGGGCAACTATGGCTACACCTTC.

Only one count was recorded for this clone. The CDR3 protein is CSVRTYEQYF. The CDR3 DNA sequence: TGCAGCGTCAGAACCTACGAGCAGTACTTC. The V and J genes are TRBV29-1 and TRBJ2-7; D remains unclear. The CDR3 sequence is 10 residues long. Germline V gene lookup returns CDR1 SQVTM and CDR2 ANQGSEA. Trimming took 6 bases from V and 2 from J, leaving 5 bases between them.

This clone has only one observation. The chain carries TRBV4-1 and TRBJ2-1, with a possible D match to TRBD2 (5 bases). CDR1 and CDR2 from the germline V gene are MGHRA and YSYEKL. The CDR3 spans 15 residues. The V and J ends lost 3 bases and 4 bases respectively, with 13 bases between them. DNA for the CDR3: TGCGCCAGCAGCCATTTCCGGAGCGGATACAATGAGCAGTTCTTC. This encodes CASSHFRSGYNEQFF.

The chain uses TRBV10-1 and TRBJ2-2; D call uncertain. The germline V gene encodes CDR1 WNHNN and CDR2 SYGVQD (reference sequence). V gave up 5 bases and J gave up 2 bases, with 9 bases separating them. The CDR3 is 14 amino acids. The CDR3, as DNA: TGCGCCAGCAGTATGGGGATTAACACCGGGGAGCTGTTTTTT. Its translation is CASSMGINTGELFF.

The V gene is TRBV7-6, the J gene TRBJ2-7; 7 bases map to TRBD2. With V trimmed by 5 bases and J by 4 bases, 11 bases remained unmatched. The germline gives CDR1 SGHVS, CDR2 FNYEAQ. The CDR3 consists of 15 residues. CDR3 nucleotides: TGTGCCAGCAGCGTACAGGCGGGGGTCCGATACGAGCAGTACTTC. This codes for CASSVQAGVRYEQYF.

This chain joins TRBV11-2 and TRBJ1-6; D may be TRBD1 (5 bases). This CDR3 has 14 amino acids. Germline V gene lookup returns CDR1 SGHAT and CDR2 FQNNGV. Trimming took 5 bases from V and 7 from J, leaving 12 bases between them. This CDR3 reads CASSEGLMNSPLHF. The CDR3, as DNA: TGTGCCAGCAGCGAGGGACTCATGAATTCACCCCTCCACTTT.

J is TRBJ1-3 and V is TRBV7-9, with 7 nucleotides matching TRBD1. V was pared by 5 bases and J by 0 bases, with 10 bases of the junction left unmatched. The CDR3 consists of 17 residues. CDR1 and CDR2 from the germline V gene are SEHNR and FQNEAQ (reference sequence). In nucleotides, the CDR3 is TGTGCCAGCAGCCCAAGACAGGGAAGCCGCTCTGGAAACACCATATATTTT. Translation gives CASSPRQGSRSGNTIYF.

This chain links TRBV6-1 with TRBJ2-1; no reliable D call. CDR3 length: 11 amino acids. CDR1 and CDR2 (germline): MNHNS, SASEGT. The V end lost 6 bases, the J end lost 4 bases, and 4 bases lay between the germline ends. CDR3 region: CASSRYNEQFF. The CDR3 nucleotides are TGTGCCAGCAGCCGTTACAATGAGCAGTTCTTC.

This chain joins TRBV4-1 and TRBJ2-7; unclear D gene. This CDR3 is built from 13 residues. Trimming stripped 4 bases from V and 4 bases from J, with 11 bases between. Per the germline V gene, CDR1 is MGHRA and CDR2 is YSYEKL. CDR3 DNA sequence: TGCGCCAGCAGCCCGGACGGATGGTACGAGCAGTACTTC. It codes for CASSPDGWYEQYF.

About this clone itself: Distinct nucleotide sequences in the sample also encode this CDR3. The CDR3 nucleotides read TGTGCCAGCAGCTTAGGACAGGGAAACACTGAAGCTTTCTTT. Encoded protein: CASSLGQGNTEAFF. The rearrangement uses TRBV7-9 and TRBJ1-1; 7 bases line up with TRBD1. This CDR3 region has 14 residues. Looked up from germline, CDR1 is SEHNR and CDR2 is FQNEAQ (reference sequence). Trimming at V came to 1 base and at J to 2 bases, leaving 1 base not matched to a gene.

The CDR3 DNA reads TGCGCCAGCAGTGAGTCGGAGGGGTACGCTTTGCGGGATGAGCAGTTCTTC. As protein: CASSESEGYALRDEQFF. V usage is TRBV10-1 and J usage is TRBJ2-1; D perhaps matches TRBD2 (6 bases). There are 17 residues in the CDR3. Germline loops: CDR1 WNHNN, CDR2 SYGVQD (reference sequence). Deletions cut 0 bases from V and 8 bases from J, with 20 bases between.

This chain connects TRBV28 to TRBJ1-3; 7 positions match TRBD1. CDR1 is MDHEN, CDR2 SYDVKM, per germline. There are 13 residues in the CDR3. Trimming cost V 6 bases and J 3 bases; bases outside gene matches: 2. The CDR3 bases are TGTGCCAGCAGGACAGGGTATGGAAACACCATATATTTT. Translating gives CASRTGYGNTIYF.

This chain joins TRBV18 and TRBJ2-1, with 10 bases aligning to TRBD1. The J segment lost 2 bases and the V segment lost 2 bases, leaving 3 bases of the junction unmatched. The CDR3 runs 16 residues. Germline-derived CDR1 and CDR2 are KGHSH and LQKENI. The CDR3 DNA is TGTGCCAGCTCACCAGACGGGACAGGGGCCTACAATGAGCAGTTCTTC. It is translated as CASSPDGTGAYNEQFF. Full variable domain (outside the CDR3, taken from reference TRBV18 and TRBJ2-1): NAGVMQNPRHLVRRRGQEARLRCSPMKGHSHVYWYRQLPEEGLKFMVYLQKENIIDESGMPKERFSAEFPKEGPSILRIQQVVRGDSAAYFCASSPDGTGAYNEQFFGPGTRLTVL.

V and J are TRBV5-4 and TRBJ2-7; D is possibly TRBD1 (6 bases). The CDR3 covers 13 residues. V was shortened by 4 bases and J by 3 bases, with 11 bases between the two germline ends. Germline CDR1 is SGHNT and CDR2 is YYREEE (reference sequence). CDR3 sequence reads: CASSNEDSYEQYF. CDR3 nucleotide sequence: TGTGCCAGCAGCAACGAGGACAGCTACGAGCAGTACTTC.

Only one count was recorded for this clone. The chain joins TRBV14 to TRBJ1-2, with 8 bases that match TRBD1. V was pared by 7 bases and J by 4 bases, with 14 bases of the junction left unmatched. The germline gives CDR1 SGHDN, CDR2 FVKESK. The CDR3 is made up of 16 amino acids. The CDR3 spells CASTSSPGQESYGYTF. The DNA of the CDR3 is TGTGCCAGCACTTCTTCTCCGGGACAGGAAAGCTATGGCTACACCTTC.

The V call is TRBV7-9, the J call TRBJ1-4, with D hard to call. Trimming cost V 1 base and J 5 bases, with 2 bases left between them. The CDR3 is made up of 12 amino acids. Germline V CDR1 and CDR2: SEHNR, FQNEAQ (reference sequence). CDR3 nucleotides: TGTGCCAGCAGCTTAGACAATGAAAAACTGTTTTTT. This gives the protein CASSLDNEKLFF.

The rearrangement links TRBV5-4 to TRBJ2-7; D gene unclear. The CDR3 covers 12 residues. Trimming cost V 0 bases and J 2 bases, with 3 bases left between them. Germline values: CDR1 SGHNT, CDR2 YYREEE (reference sequence). The CDR3 sequence is CASSLGTYEQYF. CDR3 DNA: TGTGCCAGCAGCTTGGGTACCTACGAGCAGTACTTC.

This clone appeared many times. The chain combines TRBV20-1 with TRBJ2-5; D tentatively reads TRBD1 or TRBD2 (5 bases each). Germline V CDR1 and CDR2: DFQATT, SNEGSKA (reference sequence). With 6 bases removed from V and 5 bases from J, the gap between germline ends came to 10 bases. This CDR3 is 11 amino acids long. The CDR3 DNA sequence: TGCAGTGCCCACTGGGGGGAGACCCAGTACTTC. Residues: CSAHWGETQYF.

The chain recombines TRBV4-1 with TRBJ1-6, with D possibly TRBD1 on 6 matching bases. V was cut by 0 bases and J by 13 bases, with 19 bases left in between. The CDR3 runs 16 residues. The germline V gene has CDR1 MGHRA and CDR2 YSYEKL. Here the CDR3 reads CASSQEESGAVGPLHF. Here the CDR3 DNA reads TGCGCCAGCAGCCAAGAGGAGTCAGGGGCCGTAGGGCCCCTCCACTTT.

In DNA, the CDR3 is TGTGCCAGCAGCTTGGGGGTGAGAGGAGGGATACCCACAGATACGCAGTATTTT. It specifies CASSLGVRGGIPTDTQYF. The V call is TRBV5-5, the J call TRBJ2-3, with D perhaps TRBD2 (6 bases). Germline V lookup: CDR1 SGHKS, CDR2 YYEKEE (reference sequence). This CDR3 contains 18 residues. The V end lost 0 bases, the J end lost 2 bases, and 19 bases lay between the germline ends.

The chain joins TRBV28 to TRBJ2-3, with D maybe TRBD1 (6 bases). Trimming took 2 bases from V and 10 from J, leaving 16 bases between them. The germline CDR1 and CDR2 sequences are MDHEN and SYDVKM. The CDR3 loop spans 14 amino acids. The CDR3 DNA reads as TGTGCCAGCAGTTTACGAACAGGGTTGCCAGCGCAGTATTTT. Protein: CASSLRTGLPAQYF.

The chain combines TRBV13 with TRBJ2-7; D is tentatively TRBD1 or TRBD2 (5 bases each). Per the germline V gene, CDR1 is PRHDT and CDR2 is FYEKMQ (reference sequence). CDR3 length: 15 residues. The germline V and J ends were trimmed by 4 bases and 0 bases, with 13 bases remaining between them. The CDR3 is CASSWDPGTSYEQYF. As DNA, the CDR3 is TGTGCCAGCAGCTGGGACCCCGGGACCTCCTACGAGCAGTACTTC. Combining the CDR3 with reference TRBV13 and TRBJ2-7 gives the whole variable domain AAGVIQSPRHLIKEKRETATLKCYPIPRHDTVYWYQQGPGQDPQFLISFYEKMQSDKGSIPDRFSAQQFSDYHSELNMSSLELGDSALYFCASSWDPGTSYEQYFGPGTRLTVT.

The genes are TRBV27 and TRBJ2-7, with D unresolved. Per germline, CDR1 MNHEY and CDR2 SMNVEV (reference sequence). The CDR3 runs 10 residues. The V end was cut by 4 bases, the J end by 2 bases, with 0 bases between. CDR3 DNA sequence: TGTGCCAGCAGTTCCTACGAGCAGTACTTC. It translates to CASSSYEQYF.

The V call is TRBV9, the J call TRBJ2-1, with D possibly being TRBD1 (6 bases). The CDR3 covers 15 residues. V gave up 2 bases and J gave up 5 bases, with 14 bases separating them. Germline lookup yields CDR1 SGDLS and CDR2 YYNGEE. The CDR3 reads CASSVAGQSHNEQFF. DNA for the CDR3: TGTGCCAGCAGCGTTGCCGGACAGTCCCACAATGAGCAGTTCTTC.

This clone was seen only once. The chain has TRBV25-1 and TRBJ2-1, with no clear D. With 9 bases removed from V and 9 bases from J, the gap between germline ends came to 9 bases. The CDR3 covers 10 residues. Germline values: CDR1 MGHDK, CDR2 SYGVNS. The CDR3 nucleotides read TGTGCCAGGAACGCCGGTGAGCAGTTCTTC. Translated, it gives CARNAGEQFF.